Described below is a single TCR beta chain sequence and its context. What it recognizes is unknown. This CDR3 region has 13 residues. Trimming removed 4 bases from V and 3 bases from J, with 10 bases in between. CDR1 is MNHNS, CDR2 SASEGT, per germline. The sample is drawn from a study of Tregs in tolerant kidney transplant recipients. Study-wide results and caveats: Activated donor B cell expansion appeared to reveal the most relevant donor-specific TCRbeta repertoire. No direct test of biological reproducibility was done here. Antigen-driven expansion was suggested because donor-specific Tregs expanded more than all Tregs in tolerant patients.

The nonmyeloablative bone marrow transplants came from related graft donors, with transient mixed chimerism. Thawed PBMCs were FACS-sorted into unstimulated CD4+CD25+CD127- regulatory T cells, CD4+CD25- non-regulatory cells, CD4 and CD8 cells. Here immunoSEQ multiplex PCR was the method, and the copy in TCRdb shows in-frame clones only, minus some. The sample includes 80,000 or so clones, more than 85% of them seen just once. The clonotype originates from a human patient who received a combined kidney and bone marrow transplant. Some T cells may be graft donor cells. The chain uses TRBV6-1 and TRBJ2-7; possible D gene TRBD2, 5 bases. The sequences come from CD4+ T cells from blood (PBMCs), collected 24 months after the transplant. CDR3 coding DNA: TGTGCCAGCAGTGTGTTAGCGTACTACGAGCAGTACTTC. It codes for CASSVLAYYEQYF.